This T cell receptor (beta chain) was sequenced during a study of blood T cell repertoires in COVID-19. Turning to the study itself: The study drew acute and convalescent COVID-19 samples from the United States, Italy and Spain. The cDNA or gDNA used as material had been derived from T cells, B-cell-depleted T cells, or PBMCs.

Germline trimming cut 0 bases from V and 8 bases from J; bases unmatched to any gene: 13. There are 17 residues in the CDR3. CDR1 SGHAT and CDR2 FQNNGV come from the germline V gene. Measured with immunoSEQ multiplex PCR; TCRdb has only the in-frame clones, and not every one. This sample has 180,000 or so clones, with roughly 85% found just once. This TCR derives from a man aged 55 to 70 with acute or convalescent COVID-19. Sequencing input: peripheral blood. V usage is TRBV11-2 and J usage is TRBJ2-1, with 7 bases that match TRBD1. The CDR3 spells CASSLDRGGRGGHEQFF. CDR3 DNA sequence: TGTGCCAGCAGCTTAGATCGAGGGGGCCGGGGCGGCCATGAGCAGTTCTTC.